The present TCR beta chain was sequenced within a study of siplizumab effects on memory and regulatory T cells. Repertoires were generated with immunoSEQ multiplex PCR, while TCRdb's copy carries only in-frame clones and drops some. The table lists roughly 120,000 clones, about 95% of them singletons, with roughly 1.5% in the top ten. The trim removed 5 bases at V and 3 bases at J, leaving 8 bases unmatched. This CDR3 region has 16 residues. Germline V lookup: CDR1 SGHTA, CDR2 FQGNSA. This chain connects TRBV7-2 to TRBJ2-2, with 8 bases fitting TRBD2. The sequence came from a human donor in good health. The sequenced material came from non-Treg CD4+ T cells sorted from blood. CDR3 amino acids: CASSPPGGVDTGELFF. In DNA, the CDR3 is TGTGCCAGCAGCCCCCCGGGGGGGGTTGACACCGGGGAGCTGTTTTTT.